This TCR beta chain originates from a study of T cell responses to AZD1222 COVID-19 vaccine. This table comes from immunoSEQ multiplex PCR, and its TCRdb copy is limited to in-frame clones, with some not included. The table has about 120,000 clones, approximately 85% seen once. There are 15 residues in the CDR3. The junction had 10 bases not matched to a gene; V was cut back by 5 bases and J by 5 bases. Looked up from germline, CDR1 is LNHNV and CDR2 is YYDKDF (reference sequence). Regarding this clone: Its antigen is currently unknown.

Broader study findings: Within unmutated variant regions lay the reported targets of nearly half of spike-specific TCRs.

The sequencing used peripheral blood, collected on day 0 of AZD1222 vaccination. The sequence came from an adult in good health. The chain couples TRBV15 to TRBJ2-7; 9 bases are a match to TRBD1. The DNA for the CDR3 is TGTGCCACCAGCGGAGGGACAGGGAGAAGGGACGAGCAGTACTTC. It codes for CATSGGTGRRDEQYF.